The present T cell receptor beta chain was sequenced within a study of OX40 agonist ivuxolimab in advanced cancers. Study background: Every 2 weeks, patients got intravenous ivuxolimab at one of six dose levels (0.01-10 mg/kg).

Notes on the study in general: Both CD4+ and CD8+ T cell populations in blood had undergone clonal expansion by week 6 at 0.1 to 3.0 mg/kg.

The CDR3 length is 13 residues. Deletions cut 5 bases from V and 6 bases from J, with 14 bases between. CDR1 and CDR2 (germline): GTSNPN, SVGIG (reference sequence). Some clones are missing from TCRdb's copy, which holds only in-frame ones; the method was immunoSEQ multiplex PCR. Here the sample spans some 64,000 clones, 80% to 95% being singletons. On this clone: Its matching antigen is unknown.

The specimen comprised CD4+ or CD8+ T cells sorted from blood, sampled in a trial of the OX40 agonist ivuxolimab. This receptor was taken from an adult with an advanced solid tumor such as melanoma, head and neck, liver or kidney cancer. The V gene is TRBV30, the J gene TRBJ2-1, with D perhaps matching TRBD1 (5 bases). DNA of the CDR3: TGTGCCTGGGGGGCCCAACCCCGCAATGAGCAGTTCTTC. Its protein product is CAWGAQPRNEQFF. Looking up the rest from reference TRBV30 and TRBJ2-1 gives the full variable domain: SQTIHQWPATLVQPVGSPLSLECTVEGTSNPNLYWYRQAAGRGLQLLFYSVGIGQISSEVPQNLSASRPQDRQFILSSKKLLLSDSGFYLCAWGAQPRNEQFFGPGTRLTVL.